The 14 T cell receptor beta chains below come from one sample, sequenced in a study of shared clonotypes between healthy human individuals. The table came from immunoSEQ multiplex PCR; TCRdb's copy has only in-frame clones and leaves some out. The sample contains about 1 million clones, approximately 68% of which appear only once. The specimen sequenced was memory CD4+ T cells sorted from blood. Subset indicated: CD45RA-negative fraction. Receptors originate from a man in his late teens or twenties in good health.

This sequence joins TRBV29-1 and TRBJ2-5; no clear D. Germline loops: CDR1 SQVTM, CDR2 ANQGSEA. The CDR3 has 12 amino acids. V was trimmed by 7 bases and J by 3 bases, leaving 12 bases between them. The chain's CDR3 is CSATDGEETQYF. The CDR3 coding sequence is TGCAGCGCAACGGACGGTGAAGAGACCCAGTACTTC.

The gene calls are TRBV19 and TRBJ2-5; maybe TRBD2 (6 bases). Between the trimmed V and J ends, which lost 6 bases and 1 base, there was a span of 12 bases. This CDR3 is built from 14 residues. In germline, CDR1 is LNHDA, CDR2 SQIVND (reference sequence). The CDR3 is CASRSIGGQETQYF. The CDR3 nucleotides are TGTGCCAGTAGGTCTATCGGGGGCCAAGAGACCCAGTACTTC.

This sequence joins TRBV7-9 and TRBJ1-4; D may be TRBD1 (6 bases). Germline V lookup: CDR1 SEHNR, CDR2 FQNEAQ (reference sequence). V was clipped by 0 bases and J by 7 bases, with 15 bases between them. The CDR3 is made up of 16 amino acids. DNA of the CDR3: TGTGCCAGCAGCTTAGCGGTCACAGGGCAAGGTGAAAAACTGTTTTTT. Its protein is CASSLAVTGQGEKLFF.

For this clone: This could be a read error, since a much larger clone is one nucleotide away. The J gene is TRBJ2-2, the V gene TRBV7-3, with D unresolved. Germline CDR1 reads SGHTA; CDR2 reads FQGTGA. This CDR3 is 14 amino acids long. The ends were cut back, 2 bases at V and 0 bases at J, with 4 bases in the middle. CDR3 DNA: TGTGCCAGCAGCTTACAGGCGAACACCGGGGAGCTGTTTTTT. Translation gives CASSLQANTGELFF.

The V and J genes are TRBV7-9 and TRBJ2-6, with TRBD1 identical over 8 bases. J gave up 1 base and V 5 bases, and 10 bases lay outside the gene matches. CDR1 SEHNR and CDR2 FQNEAQ come from the germline V gene (reference sequence). CDR3 length equals 18 residues. CDR3 sequence reads: CASSLPGQDASGANVLTF. The CDR3 coding sequence is TGTGCCAGCAGCCTCCCGGGACAGGACGCATCTGGGGCCAACGTCCTGACTTTC.

This chain connects TRBV19 to TRBJ2-5; 11 bases map to TRBD2. This CDR3 comprises 16 residues. Germline V gives CDR1 LNHDA, CDR2 SQIVND (reference sequence). V lost 5 bases, J lost 2 bases, and 7 bases stayed unmatched. CDR3 sequence: CASSLTSGGGQETQYF. The CDR3 DNA reads as TGTGCCAGTAGTCTCACTAGCGGGGGAGGACAAGAGACCCAGTACTTC.

This clone was seen a few times. The chain combines TRBV6-6 with TRBJ1-1, with unresolved D. The CDR3 covers 13 residues. CDR1 and CDR2 (germline): MNHNY, SVGAGI (reference sequence). V lost 6 bases and J lost 0, with 8 bases in between. The CDR3 sequence: CASRNQLNTEAFF. The CDR3 nucleotides read TGTGCCAGCAGAAATCAACTGAACACTGAAGCTTTCTTT.

This clone showed up just once. The chain links TRBV5-1 to TRBJ1-4; 7 nucleotides align to TRBD1. Germline-derived CDR1 and CDR2 are SGHRS and YFSETQ. This CDR3 is built from 14 residues. The J segment lost 4 bases and the V segment lost 3 bases, leaving 3 bases of the junction unmatched. CDR3 protein: CASSSGQFNEKLFF. The CDR3 region has the DNA TGCGCCAGCAGCTCGGGACAGTTTAATGAAAAACTGTTTTTT.

The V and J genes are TRBV6-1 and TRBJ2-7; D is unclear. Trimming stripped 1 base from V and 3 bases from J, with 10 bases between. This CDR3 has 14 amino acids. The germline V gene encodes CDR1 MNHNS and CDR2 SASEGT. DNA for the CDR3: TGTGCCAGCAGTGAAGATGTACAGATCTACGAGCAGTACTTC. Amino acid sequence: CASSEDVQIYEQYF.

The gene calls are TRBV27 and TRBJ1-1; unclear D gene. Trimming removed 4 bases from V and 2 bases from J, with 5 bases in between. Germline CDR1 is MNHEY and CDR2 is SMNVEV (reference sequence). This CDR3 comprises 12 residues. CDR3 bases: TGTGCCAGCAGTTCGATAAACACTGAAGCTTTCTTT. Its protein is CASSSINTEAFF.

Only one count was recorded for this clone. The chain links TRBV5-4 to TRBJ2-7, with 7 bases aligning to TRBD1. The CDR3 covers 14 residues. Trimming removed 4 bases from V and 5 bases from J; junction bases left unmatched: 9. Germline V lookup: CDR1 SGHNT, CDR2 YYREEE (reference sequence). CDR3 in DNA: TGTGCCAGCAGCGCTGGACAGGTCGGCAACGAGCAGTACTTC. Translation gives CASSAGQVGNEQYF.

The chain carries TRBV5-4 and TRBJ1-2; 8 bases match TRBD1. The CDR3 is 14 amino acids. The junction had 5 bases not matched to a gene; V was cut back by 0 bases and J by 7 bases. CDR1 is SGHNT, CDR2 YYREEE, per germline (reference sequence). CDR3 in DNA: TGTGCCAGCAGCTTGGAACAGGGGGTAGCTGGCTACACCTTC. Encoded protein: CASSLEQGVAGYTF.

The chain has TRBV28 and TRBJ2-7; 12 nucleotides agree with TRBD1. The J segment lost 5 bases and the V segment lost 5 bases, leaving 7 bases of the junction unmatched. Germline V gene sequence: CDR1 MDHEN, CDR2 SYDVKM. CDR3 length: 15 amino acids. For the CDR3, the DNA is TGTGCCAGCAGTCAGCCGGGACAGGGGGCCCACGAGCAGTACTTC. This translates into CASSQPGQGAHEQYF.

J is TRBJ2-2 and V is TRBV11-3; D unresolved. Trimming pared 4 bases from V and 3 bases from J, leaving 15 bases between. The CDR3 has 16 residues. Germline loops: CDR1 SGHNT, CDR2 YENEEA. In nucleotides, the CDR3 is TGTGCCAGCAGCTCCGGCACTTGGGGTGACACCGGGGAGCTGTTTTTT. This gives the protein CASSSGTWGDTGELFF.